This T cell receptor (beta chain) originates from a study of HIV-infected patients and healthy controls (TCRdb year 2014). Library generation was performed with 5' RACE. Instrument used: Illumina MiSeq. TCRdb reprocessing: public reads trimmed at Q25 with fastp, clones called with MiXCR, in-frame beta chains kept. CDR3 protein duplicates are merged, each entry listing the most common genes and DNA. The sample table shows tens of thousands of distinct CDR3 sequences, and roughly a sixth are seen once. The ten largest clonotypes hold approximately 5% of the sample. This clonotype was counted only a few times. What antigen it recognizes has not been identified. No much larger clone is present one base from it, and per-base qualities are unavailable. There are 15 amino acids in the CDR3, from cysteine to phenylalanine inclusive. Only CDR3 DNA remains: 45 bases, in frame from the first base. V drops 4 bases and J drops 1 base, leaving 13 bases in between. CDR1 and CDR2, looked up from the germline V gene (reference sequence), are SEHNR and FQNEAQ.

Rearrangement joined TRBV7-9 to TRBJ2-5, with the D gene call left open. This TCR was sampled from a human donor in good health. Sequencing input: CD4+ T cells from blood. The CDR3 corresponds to CASSSTSLAQETQYF. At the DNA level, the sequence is TGTGCCAGCAGCTCTACATCTTTGGCCCAAGAGACCCAGTACTTC.